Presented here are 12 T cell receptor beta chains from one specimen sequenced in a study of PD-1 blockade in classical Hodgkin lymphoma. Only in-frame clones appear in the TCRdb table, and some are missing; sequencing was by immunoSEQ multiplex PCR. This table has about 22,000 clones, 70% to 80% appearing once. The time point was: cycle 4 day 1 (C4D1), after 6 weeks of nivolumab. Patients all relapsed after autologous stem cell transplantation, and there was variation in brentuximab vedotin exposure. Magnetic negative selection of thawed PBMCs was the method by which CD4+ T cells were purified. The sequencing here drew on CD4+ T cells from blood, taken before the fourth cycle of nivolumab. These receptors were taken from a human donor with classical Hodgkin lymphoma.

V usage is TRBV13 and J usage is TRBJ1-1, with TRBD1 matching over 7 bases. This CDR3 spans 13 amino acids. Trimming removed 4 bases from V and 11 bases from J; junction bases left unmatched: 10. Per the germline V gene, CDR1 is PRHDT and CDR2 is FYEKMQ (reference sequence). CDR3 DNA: TGTGCCAGCAGCTCGGACAGGCCATTTGGGGCTTTCTTT. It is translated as CASSSDRPFGAFF.

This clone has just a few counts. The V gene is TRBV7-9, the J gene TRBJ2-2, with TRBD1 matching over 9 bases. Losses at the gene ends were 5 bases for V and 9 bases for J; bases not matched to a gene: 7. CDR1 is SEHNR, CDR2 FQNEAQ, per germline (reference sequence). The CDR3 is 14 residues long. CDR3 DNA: TGTGCCAGCAGCGCCGGGACAGGGAAACGGGAGCTGTTTTTT. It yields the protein CASSAGTGKRELFF.

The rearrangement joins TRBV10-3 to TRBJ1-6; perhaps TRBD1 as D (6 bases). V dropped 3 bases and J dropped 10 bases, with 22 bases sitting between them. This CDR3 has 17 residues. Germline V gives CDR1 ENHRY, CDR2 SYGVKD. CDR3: CAISDAESLGQGSPLHF. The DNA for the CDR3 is TGTGCCATCAGTGATGCCGAGTCATTGGGACAAGGATCACCCCTCCACTTT.

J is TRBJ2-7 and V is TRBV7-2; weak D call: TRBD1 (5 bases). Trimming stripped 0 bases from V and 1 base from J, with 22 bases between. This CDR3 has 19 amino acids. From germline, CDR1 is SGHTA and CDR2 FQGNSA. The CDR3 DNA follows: TGTGCCAGCAGCTTAGCCTTCGACGGAATTAGCAGGGATTCCTACGAGCAGTACTTC. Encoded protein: CASSLAFDGISRDSYEQYF.

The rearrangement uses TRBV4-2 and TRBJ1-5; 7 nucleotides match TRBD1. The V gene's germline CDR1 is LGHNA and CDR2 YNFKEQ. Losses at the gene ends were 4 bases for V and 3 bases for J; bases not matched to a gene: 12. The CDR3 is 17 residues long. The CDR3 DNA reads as TGTGCCAGCAGCCCTACTCGTACAGGGGTGAACAATCAGCCCCAGCATTTT. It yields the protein CASSPTRTGVNNQPQHF.

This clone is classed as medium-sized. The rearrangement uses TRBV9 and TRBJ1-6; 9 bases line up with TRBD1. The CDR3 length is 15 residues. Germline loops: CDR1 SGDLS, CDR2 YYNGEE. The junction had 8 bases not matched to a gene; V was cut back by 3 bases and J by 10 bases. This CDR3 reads CASSATGTGNSPLHF. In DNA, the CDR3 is TGTGCCAGCAGCGCGACCGGGACAGGGAACTCACCCCTCCACTTT. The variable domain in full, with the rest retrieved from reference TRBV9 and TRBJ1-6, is DSGVTQTPKHLITATGQRVTLRCSPRSGDLSVYWYQQSLDQGLQFLIQYYNGEERAKGNILERFSAQQFPDLHSELNLSSLELGDSALYFCASSATGTGNSPLHFGNGTRLTVT.

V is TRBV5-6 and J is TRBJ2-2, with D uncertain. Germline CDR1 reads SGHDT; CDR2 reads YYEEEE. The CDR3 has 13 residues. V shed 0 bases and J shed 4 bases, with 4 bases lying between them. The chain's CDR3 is CASSLVITGELFF. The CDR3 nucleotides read TGTGCCAGCAGCTTGGTGATCACCGGGGAGCTGTTTTTT. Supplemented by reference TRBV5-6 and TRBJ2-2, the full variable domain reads DAGVTQSPTHLIKTRGQQVTLRCSPKSGHDTVSWYQQALGQGPQFIFQYYEEEERQRGNFPDRFSGHQFPNYSSELNVNALLLGDSALYLCASSLVITGELFFGEGSRLTVL.

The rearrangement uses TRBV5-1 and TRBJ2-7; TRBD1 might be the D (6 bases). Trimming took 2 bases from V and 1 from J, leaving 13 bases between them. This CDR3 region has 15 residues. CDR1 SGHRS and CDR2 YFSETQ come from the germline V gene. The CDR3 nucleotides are TGCGCCAGCAGCTTCATACAGGGCCCATCCTACGAGCAGTACTTC. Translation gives CASSFIQGPSYEQYF.

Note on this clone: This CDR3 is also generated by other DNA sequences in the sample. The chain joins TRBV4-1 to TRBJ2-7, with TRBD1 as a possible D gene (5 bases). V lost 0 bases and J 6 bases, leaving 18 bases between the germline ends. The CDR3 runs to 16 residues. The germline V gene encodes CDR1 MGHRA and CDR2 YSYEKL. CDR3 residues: CASSQEPWIGVGEQYF. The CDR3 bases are TGCGCCAGCAGCCAAGAACCGTGGATAGGGGTGGGCGAGCAGTACTTC.

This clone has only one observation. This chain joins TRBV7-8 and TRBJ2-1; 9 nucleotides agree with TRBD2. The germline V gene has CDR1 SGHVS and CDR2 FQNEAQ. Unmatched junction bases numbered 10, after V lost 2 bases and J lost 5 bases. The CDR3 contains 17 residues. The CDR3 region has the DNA TGTGCCAGCAGCTTACCCCGACGACTAGCGGCTCACAATGAGCAGTTCTTC. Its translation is CASSLPRRLAAHNEQFF.

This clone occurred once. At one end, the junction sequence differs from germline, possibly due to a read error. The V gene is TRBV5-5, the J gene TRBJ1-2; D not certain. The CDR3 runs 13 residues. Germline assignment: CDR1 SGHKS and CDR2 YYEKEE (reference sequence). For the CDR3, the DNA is TGCGCCAGCAGCCAAGAAGTCAACTATGGCTACACCTTC. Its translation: CASSQEVNYGYTF.

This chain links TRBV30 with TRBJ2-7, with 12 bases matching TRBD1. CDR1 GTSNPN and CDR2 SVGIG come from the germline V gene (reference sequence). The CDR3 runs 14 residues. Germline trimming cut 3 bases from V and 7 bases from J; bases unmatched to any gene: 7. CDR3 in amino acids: CAWSPGQGAWEQYF. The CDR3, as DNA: TGTGCCTGGAGCCCGGGACAGGGGGCATGGGAGCAGTACTTC. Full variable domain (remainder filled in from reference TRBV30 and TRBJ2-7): SQTIHQWPATLVQPVGSPLSLECTVEGTSNPNLYWYRQAAGRGLQLLFYSVGIGQISSEVPQNLSASRPQDRQFILSSKKLLLSDSGFYLCAWSPGQGAWEQYFGPGTRLTVT.